The 22 T cell receptor beta chains in this list originate from one sample, sequenced in a study of blood T cell repertoires in COVID-19. Assay: immunoSEQ multiplex PCR; the TCRdb copy retains only in-frame clones and omits some. The sample yields some 400,000 clones, about 89% seen once. The specimen sequenced was PBMCs or T cells enriched from blood (not recorded which). The receptor set was obtained from a man aged 25 to 45 who had recovered from COVID-19.

The rearrangement joins TRBV10-3 to TRBJ1-2; 8 bases line up with TRBD1. This CDR3 is 16 amino acids long. V trimming: 0 bases; J trimming: 3 bases; junction bases outside the gene matches: 6. Looked up from germline, CDR1 is ENHRY and CDR2 is SYGVKD. The CDR3 region has the DNA TGTGCCATCAGTGAGTCGAGCACAGGGGGTGACTATGGCTACACCTTC. It yields the protein CAISESSTGGDYGYTF.

This chain connects TRBV25-1 to TRBJ2-3, with D possibly TRBD2 on 6 matching bases. V lost 4 bases and J lost 2, with 13 bases in between. CDR3 length: 15 residues. Germline loops: CDR1 MGHDK, CDR2 SYGVNS. The CDR3 here is CASSGERVITDTQYF. The CDR3 coding sequence is TGTGCCAGCAGTGGGGAGCGGGTAATCACAGATACGCAGTATTTT. Drawing the rest from reference TRBV25-1 and TRBJ2-3, the complete variable domain is EADIYQTPRYLVIGTGKKITLECSQTMGHDKMYWYQQDPGMELHLIHYSYGVNSTEKGDLSSESTVSRIRTEHFPLTLESARPSHTSQYLCASSGERVITDTQYFGPGTRLTVL.

V is TRBV5-1 and J is TRBJ1-6; D gene unclear. Germline loops: CDR1 SGHRS, CDR2 YFSETQ. V was shortened by 0 bases and J by 0 bases, with 13 bases between the two germline ends. The CDR3 is made up of 18 amino acids. The DNA for the CDR3 is TGCGCCAGCAGCTTGGCCAGTCCGGGTAGCTCCTATAATTCACCCCTCCACTTT. This gives the protein CASSLASPGSSYNSPLHF.

This clone was seen only once. The chain links TRBV3-1 (or the pseudogene TRBV3-2) to TRBJ1-2; D is unclear. Between the trimmed V and J ends, which lost 1 base and 4 bases, there was a span of 10 bases. The V gene's germline CDR1 is LGHDT and CDR2 YNNKEL (reference sequence). The CDR3 runs to 14 residues. As DNA, the CDR3 is TGTGCCAGCAGCCAAGTTGTGTCTACCTATGGCTACACCTTC. Translated: CASSQVVSTYGYTF.

The V and J genes are TRBV9 and TRBJ1-1; D uncertain. CDR3 size: 14 residues. Germline loops: CDR1 SGDLS, CDR2 YYNGEE. V was cut by 4 bases and J by 1 base, with 11 bases left in between. The CDR3 here is CASSLGAENTEAFF. In nucleotides, the CDR3 is TGTGCCAGCAGCCTAGGAGCGGAGAACACTGAAGCTTTCTTT.

V usage is TRBV7-9 and J usage is TRBJ1-2; D might be TRBD1 (6 bases). Germline CDR1 SEHNR, CDR2 FQNEAQ (reference sequence). V lost 5 bases, J lost 0 bases, and 13 bases lay in between. CDR3 size: 15 residues. DNA of the CDR3: TGTGCCAGCAGCCCTGGGGGGGGCTCTAACTATGGCTACACCTTC. Translating gives CASSPGGGSNYGYTF.

The V and J genes are TRBV5-6 and TRBJ1-4, with 7 bases aligning to TRBD1. Per germline, CDR1 SGHDT and CDR2 YYEEEE. CDR3 length: 14 amino acids. V dropped 4 bases and J dropped 8; count of bases not matched to a gene: 8. CDR3 DNA sequence: TGTGCCAGCAGCCAGGGACAGCCTGGCGAAAAACTGTTTTTT. This gives the protein CASSQGQPGEKLFF.

The rearrangement links TRBV5-5 to TRBJ2-3, with 10 positions matching TRBD1. The CDR3 is made up of 17 amino acids. Germline assignment: CDR1 SGHKS and CDR2 YYEKEE (reference sequence). V was pared by 2 bases and J by 1 base, with 7 bases of the junction left unmatched. CDR3 in DNA: TGTGCCAGCAGCTTAGGGACAGGGGTCGTGGGCACAGATACGCAGTATTTT. Amino acid sequence: CASSLGTGVVGTDTQYF.

This sequence joins TRBV7-9 and TRBJ2-7; D not resolved. From germline, CDR1 is SEHNR and CDR2 FQNEAQ (reference sequence). Trimming removed 5 bases from V and 0 bases from J, with 14 bases in between. The CDR3 spans 15 residues. CDR3 in amino acids: CASSPYSYSSYEQYF. Here the CDR3 DNA reads TGTGCCAGCAGCCCCTACAGTTACAGCTCCTACGAGCAGTACTTC.

V is TRBV6-5 and J is TRBJ1-5; 7 bases fit TRBD1. Per germline, CDR1 MNHEY and CDR2 SVGAGI. The length of the CDR3 is 15 residues. Germline trimming cut 5 bases from V and 1 base from J; bases unmatched to any gene: 5. The CDR3 spells CASSPDRASNQPQHF. CDR3 in DNA: TGTGCCAGCAGTCCCGACAGGGCGAGCAATCAGCCCCAGCATTTT.

The rearrangement uses TRBV6-1 and TRBJ1-1; no clear D gene. The CDR3 contains 14 residues. The V gene lost 3 bases and the J gene lost 0 bases, with 8 bases spanning the gap. Germline loops: CDR1 MNHNS, CDR2 SASEGT. The CDR3 DNA follows: TGTGCCAGCAGTGACAGGAACATGAACACTGAAGCTTTCTTT. This gives the protein CASSDRNMNTEAFF.

The chain couples TRBV2 to TRBJ1-6; TRBD1 matches at 9 bases. This CDR3 spans 14 amino acids. J lost 8 bases, V lost 5 bases, and 4 bases had no gene match. The germline gives CDR1 SNHLY, CDR2 FYNNEI. CDR3 amino acids: CASSPTGGHSPLHF. The DNA of the CDR3 is TGTGCCAGCAGTCCGACAGGGGGGCATTCACCCCTCCACTTT.

The genes are TRBV7-2 and TRBJ2-5; a possible D gene is TRBD1 (6 bases). CDR1 is SGHTA and CDR2 is FQGNSA in the germline V gene. Trimming pared 4 bases from V and 0 bases from J, leaving 12 bases between. The CDR3 covers 15 residues. The CDR3 is CASSSLRTDQETQYF. As DNA, the CDR3 is TGTGCCAGCAGCTCCCTGAGGACAGACCAAGAGACCCAGTACTTC.

The chain couples TRBV5-1 to TRBJ1-1; no clear D. CDR3 length: 12 residues. The germline gives CDR1 SGHRS, CDR2 YFSETQ. Deletions cut 1 base from V and 10 bases from J, with 11 bases between. Written as DNA, the CDR3 is TGCGCCAGCAGCTTGTACCCTCTCGGAGCTTTCTTT. Its translation: CASSLYPLGAFF.

This rearrangement joins TRBV7-6 to TRBJ2-1; 8 nucleotides agree with TRBD2. Germline V gives CDR1 SGHVS, CDR2 FNYEAQ. V lost 6 bases and J lost 3; bases outside the gene matches: 1. This CDR3 is 13 amino acids long. The CDR3 loop reads CASRGLGYNEQFF. The CDR3 bases are TGTGCCAGCAGGGGACTAGGCTACAATGAGCAGTTCTTC.

A word on this clone: The same CDR3 arises from other DNA sequences in this sample as well. The chain joins TRBV18 to TRBJ1-4; 9 bases line up with TRBD1. Per the germline V gene, CDR1 is KGHSH and CDR2 is LQKENI. Trimming cost V 3 bases and J 7 bases; bases outside gene matches: 6. This CDR3 spans 15 amino acids. Here the CDR3 DNA reads TGTGCCAGCTCACCCCCGGGACAGGGAGGTGAAAAACTGTTTTTT. It yields the protein CASSPPGQGGEKLFF.

The chain carries TRBV7-8 and TRBJ2-5; 7 nucleotides line up with TRBD2. Germline CDR1 and CDR2: SGHVS and FQNEAQ. CDR3 length equals 14 residues. V shed 5 bases and J 4 bases; nucleotides not matched to a gene: 7. In DNA form, the CDR3 reads TGTGCCAGCAGCCCCTCACCGGGGGGAGAGACCCAGTACTTC. It yields the protein CASSPSPGGETQYF.

J is TRBJ2-7 and V is TRBV18; tentative D call: TRBD1 (6 bases). V was cut by 10 bases and J by 0 bases, with 13 bases left in between. This CDR3 spans 13 amino acids. The germline V gene encodes CDR1 KGHSH and CDR2 LQKENI. The CDR3 sequence is CATRRQDSYEQYF. The CDR3 nucleotides read TGTGCCACTCGTAGACAGGACTCCTACGAGCAGTACTTC.

V is TRBV27 and J is TRBJ2-6; D is possibly TRBD1 (6 bases). In germline, CDR1 is MNHEY, CDR2 SMNVEV (reference sequence). The CDR3 is made up of 15 amino acids. V was pared by 8 bases and J by 0 bases, with 11 bases between. The CDR3 DNA reads TGTGCCAGCCGGGACACAGCCTCTGGGGCCAACGTCCTGACTTTC. Encoded protein: CASRDTASGANVLTF.

V usage is TRBV7-2 and J usage is TRBJ2-2, with D uncertain. The germline CDR1 and CDR2 sequences are SGHTA and FQGNSA. CDR3 length equals 14 residues. V dropped 3 bases and J dropped 4 bases, with 9 bases sitting between them. The CDR3 sequence: CASSFLYLTGELFF. The CDR3 DNA is TGTGCCAGCAGCTTTCTGTATCTCACCGGGGAGCTGTTTTTT.

This chain links TRBV5-4 with TRBJ2-5; D ambiguous. The CDR3 spans 13 residues. Trimming took off 0 bases at V and 8 bases at J, with 11 bases between the two ends. Germline loops: CDR1 SGHNT, CDR2 YYREEE (reference sequence). CDR3 DNA sequence: TGTGCCAGCAGCTTGGATGGCTCCTTCACCCAGTACTTC. This encodes CASSLDGSFTQYF.

The chain carries TRBV7-9 and TRBJ1-6; D remains ambiguous. Per the germline V gene, CDR1 is SEHNR and CDR2 is FQNEAQ (reference sequence). The V end lost 1 base, the J end lost 7 bases, and 5 bases lay between the germline ends. CDR3 length: 13 amino acids. The CDR3 DNA reads TGTGCCAGCAGCTTAGTCGGGAATTCACCCCTCCACTTT. It specifies CASSLVGNSPLHF.